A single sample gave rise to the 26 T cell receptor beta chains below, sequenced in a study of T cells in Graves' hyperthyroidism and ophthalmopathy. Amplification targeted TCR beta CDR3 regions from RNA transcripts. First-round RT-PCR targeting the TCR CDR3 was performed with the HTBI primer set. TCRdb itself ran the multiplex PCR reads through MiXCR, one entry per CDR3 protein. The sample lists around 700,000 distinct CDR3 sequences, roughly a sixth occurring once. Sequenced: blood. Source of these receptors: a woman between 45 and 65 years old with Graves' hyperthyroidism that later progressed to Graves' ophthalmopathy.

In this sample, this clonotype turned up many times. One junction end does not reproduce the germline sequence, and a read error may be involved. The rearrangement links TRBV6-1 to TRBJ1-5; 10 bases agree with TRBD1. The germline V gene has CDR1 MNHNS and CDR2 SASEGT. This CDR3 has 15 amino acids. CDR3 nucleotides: TGTACCAGCACGCCGGGACAGGGGACAGGACAGCCCCAGCATTTT. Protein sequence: CTSTPGQGTGQPQHF.

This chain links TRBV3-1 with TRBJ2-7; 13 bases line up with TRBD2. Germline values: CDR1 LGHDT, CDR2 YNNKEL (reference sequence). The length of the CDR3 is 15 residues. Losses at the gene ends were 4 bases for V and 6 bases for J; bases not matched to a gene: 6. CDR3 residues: CASSPRTSGGSEQYF. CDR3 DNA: TGTGCCAGCAGCCCTAGGACTAGCGGGGGAAGCGAGCAGTACTTC.

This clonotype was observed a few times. The CDR3 reads CASSPLGLVQETQYF. Written as DNA, the CDR3 is TGTGCCAGCAGCCCTCTGGGACTGGTCCAAGAGACCCAGTACTTC. This chain connects TRBV7-6 to TRBJ2-5, with D possibly being TRBD2 (6 bases). Germline V gene sequence: CDR1 SGHVS, CDR2 FNYEAQ. The CDR3 has 15 residues. Trimming took 5 bases from V and 1 from J, leaving 14 bases between them. The full variable domain, completed using reference TRBV7-6 and TRBJ2-5, is GAGVSQSPRYKVTKRGQDVALRCDPISGHVSLYWYRQALGQGPEFLTYFNYEAQQDKSGLPNDRFSAERPEGSISTLTIQRTEQRDSAMYRCASSPLGLVQETQYFGPGTRLLVL.

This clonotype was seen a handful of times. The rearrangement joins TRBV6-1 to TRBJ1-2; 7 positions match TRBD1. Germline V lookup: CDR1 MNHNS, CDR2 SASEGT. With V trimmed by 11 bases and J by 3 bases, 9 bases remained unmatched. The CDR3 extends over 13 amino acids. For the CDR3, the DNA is TGTGCCGGGGCACAGGGGTCGGACTATGGCTACACCTTC. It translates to CAGAQGSDYGYTF.

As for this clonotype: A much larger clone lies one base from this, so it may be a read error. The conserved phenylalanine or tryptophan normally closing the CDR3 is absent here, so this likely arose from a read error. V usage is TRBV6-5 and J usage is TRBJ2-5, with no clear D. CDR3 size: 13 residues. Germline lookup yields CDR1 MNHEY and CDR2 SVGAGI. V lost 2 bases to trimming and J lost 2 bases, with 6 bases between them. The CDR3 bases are TGTGCCAGCAGTTACGTGGCACAAGAGACCCAGTACTGC. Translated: CASSYVAQETQYC.

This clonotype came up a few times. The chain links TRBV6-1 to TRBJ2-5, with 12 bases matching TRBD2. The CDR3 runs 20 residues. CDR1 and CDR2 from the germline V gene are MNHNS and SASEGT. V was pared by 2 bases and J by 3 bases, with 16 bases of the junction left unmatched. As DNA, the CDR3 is TGTGCCAGCAGTGAACCCTCCAGACTAGCGGGGGCCCTAACTGAAGAGACCCAGTACTTC. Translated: CASSEPSRLAGALTEETQYF.

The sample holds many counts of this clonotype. Here the CDR3 DNA reads TGCAGTGCTAGTCAGGGGACAGGGAGAAATGAGCAGTTCTTC. This encodes CSASQGTGRNEQFF. V gene TRBV20-1 combines with J gene TRBJ2-1; 9 bases are shared with TRBD1. This CDR3 comprises 14 residues. V lost 3 bases, J lost 7 bases, and 7 bases stayed unmatched. The germline CDR1 and CDR2 sequences are DFQATT and SNEGSKA (reference sequence).

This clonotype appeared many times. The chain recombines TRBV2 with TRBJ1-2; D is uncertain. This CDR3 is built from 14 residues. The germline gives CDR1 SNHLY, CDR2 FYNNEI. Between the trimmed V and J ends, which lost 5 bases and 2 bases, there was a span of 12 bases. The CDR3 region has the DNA TGTGCCAGCAGTCTCGCCGTAGGGAACTATGGCTACACCTTC. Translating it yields CASSLAVGNYGYTF.

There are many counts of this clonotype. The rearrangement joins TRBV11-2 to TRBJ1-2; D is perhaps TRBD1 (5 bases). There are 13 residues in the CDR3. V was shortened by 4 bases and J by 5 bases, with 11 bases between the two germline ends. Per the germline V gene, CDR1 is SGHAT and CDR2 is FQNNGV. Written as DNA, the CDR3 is TGTGCCAGCAGCTCGGGACTACGGTATGGCTACACCTTC. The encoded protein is CASSSGLRYGYTF.

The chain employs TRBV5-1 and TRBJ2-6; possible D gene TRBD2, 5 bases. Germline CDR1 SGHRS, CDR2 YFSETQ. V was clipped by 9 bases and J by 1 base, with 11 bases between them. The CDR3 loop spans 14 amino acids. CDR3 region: CATSGESGANVLTF. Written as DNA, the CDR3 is TGCGCCACATCCGGGGAATCTGGGGCCAACGTCCTGACTTTC.

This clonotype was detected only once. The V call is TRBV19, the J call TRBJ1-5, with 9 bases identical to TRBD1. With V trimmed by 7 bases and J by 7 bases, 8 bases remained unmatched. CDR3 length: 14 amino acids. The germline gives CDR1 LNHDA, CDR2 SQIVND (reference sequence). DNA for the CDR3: TGTGCCAGTAACGCCGGGACAGGGAAACAGCCCCAGCATTTT. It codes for CASNAGTGKQPQHF.

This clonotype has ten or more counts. DNA of the CDR3: TGCGCCAGCAGCCAAGTTGCAGTACCTGGCTACACCTTC. Translating it yields CASSQVAVPGYTF. The rearrangement links TRBV4-1 to TRBJ1-2; D gene ambiguous. Germline loops: CDR1 MGHRA, CDR2 YSYEKL. CDR3 size: 13 residues. The V end was cut by 1 base, the J end by 7 bases, with 10 bases between.

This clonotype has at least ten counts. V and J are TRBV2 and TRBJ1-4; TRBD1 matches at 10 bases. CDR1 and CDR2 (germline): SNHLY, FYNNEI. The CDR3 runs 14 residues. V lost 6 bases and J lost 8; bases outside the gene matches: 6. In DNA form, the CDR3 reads TGTGCCAGCAGCACGGACAGGGGGGAAGAAAAACTGTTTTTT. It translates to CASSTDRGEEKLFF.

The CDR3 is CASMGTVNTGELFF. The CDR3 DNA is TGTGCCAGCATGGGGACAGTTAACACCGGGGAGCTGTTTTTT. The chain uses TRBV2 and TRBJ2-2; TRBD1 matches 7 bases. CDR1 SNHLY and CDR2 FYNNEI come from the germline V gene. V lost 7 bases, J lost 2 bases, and 4 bases stayed unmatched. This CDR3 has 14 residues.

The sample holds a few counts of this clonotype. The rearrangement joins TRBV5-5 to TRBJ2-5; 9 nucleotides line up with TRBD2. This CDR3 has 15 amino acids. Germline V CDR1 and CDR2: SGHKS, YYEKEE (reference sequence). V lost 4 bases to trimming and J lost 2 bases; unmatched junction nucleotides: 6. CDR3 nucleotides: TGTGCCAGCAGCCCAATAGCGGGGGAACAAGAGACCCAGTACTTC. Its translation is CASSPIAGEQETQYF. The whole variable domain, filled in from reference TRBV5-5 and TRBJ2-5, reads DAGVTQSPTHLIKTRGQQVTLRCSPISGHKSVSWYQQVLGQGPQFIFQYYEKEERGRGNFPDRFSARQFPNYSSELNVNALLLGDSALYLCASSPIAGEQETQYFGPGTRLLVL.

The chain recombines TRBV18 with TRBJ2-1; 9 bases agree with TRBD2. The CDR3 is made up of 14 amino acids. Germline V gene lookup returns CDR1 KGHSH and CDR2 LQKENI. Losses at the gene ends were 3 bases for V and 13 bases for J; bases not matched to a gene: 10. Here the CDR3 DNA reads TGTGCCAGCTCACCTCCGGTCCAGCGGGGGGTCCAGTTCTTC. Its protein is CASSPPVQRGVQFF. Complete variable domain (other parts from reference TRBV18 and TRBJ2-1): NAGVMQNPRHLVRRRGQEARLRCSPMKGHSHVYWYRQLPEEGLKFMVYLQKENIIDESGMPKERFSAEFPKEGPSILRIQQVVRGDSAAYFCASSPPVQRGVQFFGPGTRLTVL.

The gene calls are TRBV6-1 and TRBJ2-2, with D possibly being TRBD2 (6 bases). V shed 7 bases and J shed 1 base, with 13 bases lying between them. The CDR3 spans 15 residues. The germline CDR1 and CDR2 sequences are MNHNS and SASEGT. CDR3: CASTPGLLNTGELFF. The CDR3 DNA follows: TGTGCCAGCACCCCGGGACTTCTGAACACCGGGGAGCTGTTTTTT.

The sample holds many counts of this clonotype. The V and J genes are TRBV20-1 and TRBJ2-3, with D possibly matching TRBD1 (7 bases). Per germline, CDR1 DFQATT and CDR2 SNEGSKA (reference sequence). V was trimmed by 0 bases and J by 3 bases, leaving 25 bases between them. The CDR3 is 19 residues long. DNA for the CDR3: TGCAGTGCTAGAGACTCTTGGCAGGGGGGTGTTATGAGAACAGATACGCAGTATTTT. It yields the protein CSARDSWQGGVMRTDTQYF.

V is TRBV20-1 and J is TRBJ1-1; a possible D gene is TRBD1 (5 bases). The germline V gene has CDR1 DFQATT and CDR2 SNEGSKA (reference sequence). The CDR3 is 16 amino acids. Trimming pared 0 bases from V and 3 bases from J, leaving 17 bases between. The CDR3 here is CSAREGRGLLDTEAFF. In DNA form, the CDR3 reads TGCAGTGCTAGAGAGGGACGGGGGTTGTTAGACACTGAAGCTTTCTTT.

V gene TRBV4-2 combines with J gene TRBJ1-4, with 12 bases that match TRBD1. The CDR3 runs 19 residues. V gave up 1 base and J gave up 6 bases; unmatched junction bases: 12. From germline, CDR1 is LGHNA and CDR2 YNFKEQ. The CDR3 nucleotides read TGTGCCAGCAGCCAAGCCGGCCGGGACAGGGGGCGCGTGGATGAAAAACTGTTTTTT. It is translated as CASSQAGRDRGRVDEKLFF.

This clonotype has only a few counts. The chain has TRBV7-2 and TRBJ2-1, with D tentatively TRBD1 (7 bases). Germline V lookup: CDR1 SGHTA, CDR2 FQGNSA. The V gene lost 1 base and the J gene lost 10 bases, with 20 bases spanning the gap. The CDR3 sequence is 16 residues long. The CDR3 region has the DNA TGTGCCAGCAGCTTAGTAGCTAGCGAGGGGGCTGAGGAGCAGTTCTTC. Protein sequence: CASSLVASEGAEEQFF. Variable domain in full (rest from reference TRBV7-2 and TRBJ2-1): GAGVSQSPSNKVTEKGKDVELRCDPISGHTALYWYRQSLGQGLEFLIYFQGNSAPDKSGLPSDRFSAERTGGSVSTLTIQRTQQEDSAVYLCASSLVASEGAEEQFFGPGTRLTVL.

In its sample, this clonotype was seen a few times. Here the CDR3 reads CSAMGLTETQYF. CDR3 DNA sequence: TGCAGTGCTATGGGACTAACTGAGACCCAGTACTTC. The chain is built from TRBV20-1 and TRBJ2-5; 7 nucleotides line up with TRBD2. Germline values: CDR1 DFQATT, CDR2 SNEGSKA (reference sequence). The CDR3 has 12 residues. Germline trimming cut 4 bases from V and 5 bases from J; bases unmatched to any gene: 4.

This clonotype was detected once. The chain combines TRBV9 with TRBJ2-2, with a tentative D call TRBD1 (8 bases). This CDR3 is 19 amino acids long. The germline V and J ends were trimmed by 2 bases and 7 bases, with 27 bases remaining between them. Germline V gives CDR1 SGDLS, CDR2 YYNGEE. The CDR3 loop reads CASSVIKGGTGSVSGELFF. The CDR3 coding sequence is TGTGCCAGCAGCGTGATTAAGGGAGGGACAGGCTCTGTGAGCGGGGAGCTGTTTTTT. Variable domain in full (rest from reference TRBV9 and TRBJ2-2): DSGVTQTPKHLITATGQRVTLRCSPRSGDLSVYWYQQSLDQGLQFLIQYYNGEERAKGNILERFSAQQFPDLHSELNLSSLELGDSALYFCASSVIKGGTGSVSGELFFGEGSRLTVL.

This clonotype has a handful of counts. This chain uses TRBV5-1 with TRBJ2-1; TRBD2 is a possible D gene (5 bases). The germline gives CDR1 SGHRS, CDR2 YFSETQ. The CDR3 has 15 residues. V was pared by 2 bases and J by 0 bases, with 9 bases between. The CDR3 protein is CASSFDGVSYNEQFF. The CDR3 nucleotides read TGCGCCAGCAGCTTCGACGGGGTCTCCTACAATGAGCAGTTCTTC. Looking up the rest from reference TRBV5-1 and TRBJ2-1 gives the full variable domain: KAGVTQTPRYLIKTRGQQVTLSCSPISGHRSVSWYQQTPGQGLQFLFEYFSETQRNKGNFPGRFSGRQFSNSRSEMNVSTLELGDSALYLCASSFDGVSYNEQFFGPGTRLTVL.

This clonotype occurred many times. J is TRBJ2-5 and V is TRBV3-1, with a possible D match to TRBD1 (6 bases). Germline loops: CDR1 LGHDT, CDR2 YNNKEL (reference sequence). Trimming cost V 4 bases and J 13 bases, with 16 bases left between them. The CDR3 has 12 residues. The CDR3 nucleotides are TGTGCCAGCAGCCTCGCCGGGACACCTCCGTACTTC. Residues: CASSLAGTPPYF.

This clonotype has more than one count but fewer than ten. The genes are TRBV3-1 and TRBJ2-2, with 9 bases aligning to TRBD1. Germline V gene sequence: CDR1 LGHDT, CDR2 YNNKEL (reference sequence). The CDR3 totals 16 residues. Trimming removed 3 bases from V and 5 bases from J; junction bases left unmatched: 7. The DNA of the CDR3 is TGTGCCAGCAGCCATGAATACAGGGGGCCAACCGGGGAGCTGTTTTTT. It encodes CASSHEYRGPTGELFF. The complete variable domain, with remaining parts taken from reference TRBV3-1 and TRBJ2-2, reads DTAVSQTPKYLVTQMGNDKSIKCEQNLGHDTMYWYKQDSKKFLKIMFSYNNKELIINETVPNRFSPKSPDKAHLNLHINSLELGDSAVYFCASSHEYRGPTGELFFGEGSRLTVL.